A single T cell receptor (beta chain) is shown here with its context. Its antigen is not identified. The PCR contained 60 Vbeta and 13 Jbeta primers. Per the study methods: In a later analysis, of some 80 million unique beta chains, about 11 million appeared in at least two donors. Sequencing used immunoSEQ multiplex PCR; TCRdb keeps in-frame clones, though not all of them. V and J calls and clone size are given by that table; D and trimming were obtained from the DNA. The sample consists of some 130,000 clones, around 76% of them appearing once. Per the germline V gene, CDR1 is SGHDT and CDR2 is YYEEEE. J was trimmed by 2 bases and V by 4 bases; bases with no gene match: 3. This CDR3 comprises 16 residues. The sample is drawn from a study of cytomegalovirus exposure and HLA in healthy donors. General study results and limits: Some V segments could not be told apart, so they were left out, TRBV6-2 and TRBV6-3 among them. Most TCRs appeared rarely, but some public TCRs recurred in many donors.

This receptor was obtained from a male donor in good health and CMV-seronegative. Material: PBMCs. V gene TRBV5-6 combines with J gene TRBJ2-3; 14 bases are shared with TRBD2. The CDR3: CASSGGLAGATDTQYF. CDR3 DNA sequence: TGTGCCAGCAGCGGGGGACTAGCGGGGGCCACAGATACGCAGTATTTT.